This entry is about one T cell receptor beta chain. Its antigen remains unidentified. Assay: immunoSEQ multiplex PCR; the TCRdb copy retains only in-frame clones and omits some. This sample has 150,000 to 180,000 clones; about 92% occur once, and the top ten carry 15% to 20%. The data were taken from a study of T cell responses to AZD1222 COVID-19 vaccine. CDR1 is SNHLY, CDR2 FYNNEI, per germline. The CDR3 is made up of 15 amino acids. V shed 8 bases and J 6 bases; nucleotides not matched to a gene: 11. Study results and limitations: There were mostly white British donors and more females than males, and clonal diversity was possibly underestimated.

The source was peripheral blood, collected on day 0 of AZD1222 vaccination. V gene TRBV2 combines with J gene TRBJ2-1; 9 nucleotides match TRBD1. The sequence was collected from an adult in good health. CDR3 in amino acids: CASRIGRQGGNEQFF. CDR3 nucleotide sequence: TGTGCCAGCCGCATCGGCCGACAGGGGGGCAATGAGCAGTTCTTC.